This T cell receptor (beta chain) appears in the sequencing data of a study of CD8 T cells in acute hepatitis C reinfection. General observations from the study: All groups preferentially used TRBV04 and TRBV06, which was not due to overrepresentation in the naive pool.

Details on this clone: What it binds is unknown.

Generated by immunoSEQ multiplex PCR, the TCRdb table keeps only in-frame clones and is missing some. The sample includes 35,000 to 40,000 clones, 87% of them seen just once. The ends were cut back, 1 base at V and 2 bases at J, with 18 bases in the middle. The CDR3 contains 18 residues. Germline CDR1 LNHNV, CDR2 YYDKDF (reference sequence). The time point is: naive CD8 control sorted from an acute-time-point sample. Sequenced input: naive CD8+ T cells from PBMCs. The receptor's source is a young man with chronic hepatitis C. The V call is TRBV15, the J call TRBJ1-5; D gene ambiguous. Written as DNA, the CDR3 is TGTGCCACCAGCAGAGGGGTAGTAGCAGGCGGGGGCAATCAGCCCCAGCATTTT. This translates into CATSRGVVAGGGNQPQHF.